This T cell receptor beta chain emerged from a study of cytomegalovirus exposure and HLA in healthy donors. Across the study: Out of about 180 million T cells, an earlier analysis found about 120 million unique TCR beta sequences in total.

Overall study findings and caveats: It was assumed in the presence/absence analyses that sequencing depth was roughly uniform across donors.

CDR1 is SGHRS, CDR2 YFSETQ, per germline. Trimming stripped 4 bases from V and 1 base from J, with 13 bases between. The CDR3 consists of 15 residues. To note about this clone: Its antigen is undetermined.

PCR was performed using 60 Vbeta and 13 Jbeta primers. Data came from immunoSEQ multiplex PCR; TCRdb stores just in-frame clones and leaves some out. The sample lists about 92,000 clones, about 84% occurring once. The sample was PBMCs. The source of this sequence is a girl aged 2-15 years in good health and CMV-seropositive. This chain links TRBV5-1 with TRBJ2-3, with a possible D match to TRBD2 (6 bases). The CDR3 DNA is TGCGCCAGCAGCGGCGGGACGTTCGGCACAGATACGCAGTATTTT. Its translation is CASSGGTFGTDTQYF.